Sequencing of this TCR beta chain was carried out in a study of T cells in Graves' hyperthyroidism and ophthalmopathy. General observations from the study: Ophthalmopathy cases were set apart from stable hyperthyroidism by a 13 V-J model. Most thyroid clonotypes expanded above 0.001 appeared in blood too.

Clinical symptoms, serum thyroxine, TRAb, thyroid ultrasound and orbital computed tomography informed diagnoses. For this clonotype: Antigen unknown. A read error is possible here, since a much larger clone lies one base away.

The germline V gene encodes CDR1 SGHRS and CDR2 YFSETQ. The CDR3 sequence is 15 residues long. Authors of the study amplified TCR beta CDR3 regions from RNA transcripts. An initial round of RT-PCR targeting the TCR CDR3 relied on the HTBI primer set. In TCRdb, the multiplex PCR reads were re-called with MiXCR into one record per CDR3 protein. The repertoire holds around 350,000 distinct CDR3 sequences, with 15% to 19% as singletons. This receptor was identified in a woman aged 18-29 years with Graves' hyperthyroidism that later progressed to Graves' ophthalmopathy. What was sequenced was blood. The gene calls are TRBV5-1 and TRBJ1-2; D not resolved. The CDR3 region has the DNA TGCGCCAGCAGCTTGGGTCCGACAACCGGCTCCGGCTCCACCTTC. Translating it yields CASSLGPTTGSGSTF.